Below, 28 T cell receptor beta chains from the same sample are listed, as sequenced in a study of blood T cell repertoires in COVID-19 (dated by TCRdb to between 2020 and 2021). The library was produced with the immunoSEQ multiplex PCR assay. Here the immuneACCESS table is served through TCRdb, limited to in-frame sequences with V and J called. Missing clones are a known gap in these copies; in checked studies unresolved V genes cover under half, and the rest lacks a known reason. The sample data list under 450,000 clones, and approximately 89% of these were observed just once. The ten largest clones capture under 1.5% of the sample. The sample was PBMCs or T cells enriched from blood (not recorded which). The receptors stem from a man aged 25 to 40 who had recovered from COVID-19.

The V and J genes are TRBV10-1 and TRBJ2-2, with D possibly matching TRBD1 (5 bases). Deletions cut 4 bases from V and 6 bases from J, with 6 bases between. The germline V gene has CDR1 WNHNN and CDR2 SYGVQD (reference sequence). The CDR3 is 12 amino acids. The CDR3 sequence is CASSGTSGELFF. The CDR3, as DNA: TGCGCCAGCAGTGGGACATCCGGGGAGCTGTTTTTT.

This chain joins TRBV4-3 and TRBJ2-1; possibly TRBD1 for D (5 bases). The germline V gene encodes CDR1 LGHNA and CDR2 YSLEER. The V end lost 0 bases, the J end lost 8 bases, and 14 bases lay between the germline ends. This CDR3 comprises 15 residues. The CDR3 region is CASSQDYTTRDEQFF. The CDR3 DNA reads TGCGCCAGCAGCCAAGATTACACCACCAGGGATGAGCAGTTCTTC.

Note on this clone: Other DNA sequences in the sample encode the same CDR3. This sequence joins TRBV18 and TRBJ2-5; D is uncertain. The V end was cut by 2 bases, the J end by 5 bases, with 6 bases between. Germline-derived CDR1 and CDR2 are KGHSH and LQKENI. This CDR3 is built from 12 residues. The CDR3 nucleotides are TGTGCCAGCTCACCAAGTCAGGAGACCCAGTACTTC. It specifies CASSPSQETQYF. The full variable domain, its missing parts supplied by reference TRBV18 and TRBJ2-5, is NAGVMQNPRHLVRRRGQEARLRCSPMKGHSHVYWYRQLPEEGLKFMVYLQKENIIDESGMPKERFSAEFPKEGPSILRIQQVVRGDSAAYFCASSPSQETQYFGPGTRLLVL.

J is TRBJ2-2 and V is TRBV9; no reliable D call. The germline CDR1 and CDR2 sequences are SGDLS and YYNGEE. The CDR3 has 14 amino acids. Trimming removed 5 bases from V and 6 bases from J, with 14 bases in between. The CDR3 DNA follows: TGTGCCAGCAGAGGCGACTTGGTGGCCGGGGAGCTGTTTTTT. Translating gives CASRGDLVAGELFF. The whole variable domain, remainder taken from reference TRBV9 and TRBJ2-2, is DSGVTQTPKHLITATGQRVTLRCSPRSGDLSVYWYQQSLDQGLQFLIQYYNGEERAKGNILERFSAQQFPDLHSELNLSSLELGDSALYFCASRGDLVAGELFFGEGSRLTVL.

The chain employs TRBV5-1 and TRBJ2-2; 8 bases match TRBD1. V shed 0 bases, J shed 4 bases, and the junction held 2 bases outside the gene matches. CDR1 and CDR2 from the germline V gene are SGHRS and YFSETQ. This CDR3 spans 15 amino acids. This chain's CDR3 is CASSLGTGSTGELFF. CDR3 coding DNA: TGCGCCAGCAGCTTGGGGACAGGGAGCACCGGGGAGCTGTTTTTT.

The J gene is TRBJ1-2, the V gene TRBV10-2, with D hard to call. V was pared by 3 bases and J by 4 bases, with 15 bases between. Germline values: CDR1 WSHSY, CDR2 SAAADI. The CDR3 extends over 15 amino acids. The CDR3 coding sequence is TGCGCCAGCAGTGAAGGCGAGGGCTTGGGCTATGGCTACACCTTC. Translation: CASSEGEGLGYGYTF.

The rearrangement joins TRBV2 to TRBJ2-5, with 10 bases fitting TRBD1. CDR1 and CDR2 from the germline V gene are SNHLY and FYNNEI. The CDR3 length is 14 residues. The ends lost 5 bases at V and 9 bases at J; junction bases unmatched: 9. CDR3 bases: TGTGCCAGCAGTAAATTAGACAGGGGGCAATCCCAGTACTTC. Its protein is CASSKLDRGQSQYF.

The chain recombines TRBV7-9 with TRBJ2-5; maybe TRBD1 (6 bases). Trimming removed 4 bases at V and 4 bases at J, with 16 bases between. The CDR3 sequence is 15 residues long. Germline CDR1 is SEHNR and CDR2 is FQNEAQ (reference sequence). The CDR3 nucleotides read TGTGCCAGCAGCTCCTACACCACAGGGCCAGAGACCCAGTACTTC. As protein: CASSSYTTGPETQYF. Together with reference TRBV7-9 and TRBJ2-5, the CDR3 gives the full variable domain: DTGVSQNPRHKITKRGQNVTFRCDPISEHNRLYWYRQTLGQGPEFLTYFQNEAQLEKSRLLSDRFSAERPKGSFSTLEIQRTEQGDSAMYLCASSSYTTGPETQYFGPGTRLLVL.

The CDR3 DNA is TGTGCCAGCTCACCAGTTAGCGAGACTGAAGCTTTCTTT. Its protein is CASSPVSETEAFF. The chain is built from TRBV18 and TRBJ1-1; no clear D gene. V was trimmed by 2 bases and J by 5 bases, leaving 9 bases between them. In germline, CDR1 is KGHSH, CDR2 LQKENI. The CDR3 has 13 residues.

The V call is TRBV7-2, the J call TRBJ1-2; D is possibly TRBD1 (5 bases). Deletions cut 3 bases from V and 4 bases from J, with 12 bases between. Germline V gene sequence: CDR1 SGHTA, CDR2 FQGNSA. The CDR3 is 14 amino acids. In DNA, the CDR3 is TGTGCCAGCAGCTTTAGGGTAGGGGCCTATGGCTACACCTTC. It specifies CASSFRVGAYGYTF.

The genes are TRBV19 and TRBJ2-7; D is perhaps TRBD2 (5 bases). CDR1 and CDR2 (germline): LNHDA, SQIVND (reference sequence). The V end was cut by 3 bases, the J end by 7 bases, with 13 bases between. This CDR3 has 13 residues. The CDR3 reads CASSIGHTGEQYF. CDR3 in DNA: TGTGCCAGTAGTATTGGTCACACGGGGGAGCAGTACTTC.

J is TRBJ1-2 and V is TRBV7-8; D uncertain. Trimming took off 2 bases at V and 6 bases at J, with 13 bases between the two ends. This CDR3 region has 14 residues. Germline CDR1 and CDR2: SGHVS and FQNEAQ. CDR3 loop: CASSLIEGSDGYTF. In nucleotides, the CDR3 is TGTGCCAGCAGCTTAATCGAGGGTTCCGATGGCTACACCTTC.

V gene TRBV5-1 combines with J gene TRBJ1-1; weak D call: TRBD1 (6 bases). Germline-derived CDR1 and CDR2 are SGHRS and YFSETQ. Trimming pared 4 bases from V and 5 bases from J, leaving 15 bases between. The CDR3 extends over 14 amino acids. The CDR3 protein is CASSQQGQETEAFF. DNA for the CDR3: TGCGCCAGCAGCCAACAGGGCCAGGAGACTGAAGCTTTCTTT.

The V call is TRBV9, the J call TRBJ2-7; 7 nucleotides line up with TRBD1. Germline CDR1 SGDLS, CDR2 YYNGEE. The CDR3 runs 13 residues. The J segment lost 1 base and the V segment lost 3 bases, leaving 1 base of the junction unmatched. This CDR3 is CASSGGQSYEQYF. In DNA, the CDR3 is TGTGCCAGCAGCGGGGGACAGTCCTACGAGCAGTACTTC.

This chain uses TRBV7-2 with TRBJ1-2, with no clear D. Trimming shortened V by 2 bases and J by 7 bases, and 17 bases separated the two germline ends. CDR3 size: 15 residues. Germline CDR1 SGHTA, CDR2 FQGNSA. CDR3 bases: TGTGCCAGCAGCTTAAACACCGGGGTATCTGGTGGCTACACCTTC. It encodes CASSLNTGVSGGYTF.

This clone was seen only a few times. The chain links TRBV5-1 to TRBJ1-1; D may be TRBD1 (6 bases). This CDR3 contains 15 residues. Deletions cut 2 bases from V and 7 bases from J, with 18 bases between. In germline, CDR1 is SGHRS, CDR2 YFSETQ. The CDR3 sequence: CASSFDKTGPIEAFF. The CDR3 DNA sequence: TGCGCCAGCAGCTTCGACAAAACAGGGCCGATTGAAGCTTTCTTT.

The V call is TRBV6-4, the J call TRBJ2-3; the D gene is possibly TRBD2 (5 bases). The CDR3 consists of 15 residues. Germline CDR1 reads MRHNA; CDR2 reads SNTAGT. The germline V and J ends were trimmed by 6 bases and 2 bases, with 15 bases remaining between them. The CDR3 spells CASRKSGIYTDTQYF. CDR3 in DNA: TGTGCCAGCAGAAAAAGCGGAATATACACAGATACGCAGTATTTT.

This chain links TRBV4-1 with TRBJ1-1; 8 bases are shared with TRBD1. The germline V gene encodes CDR1 MGHRA and CDR2 YSYEKL. V lost 4 bases, J lost 0 bases, and 10 bases stayed unmatched. CDR3 length: 17 amino acids. CDR3 sequence: CASSLQGDGTMNTEAFF. CDR3 bases: TGCGCCAGCAGCCTACAGGGGGACGGAACCATGAACACTGAAGCTTTCTTT.

Remarks on this clone: At the DNA level, this CDR3 is encoded by other sequences in the same sample as well. The chain recombines TRBV5-1 with TRBJ2-7; 8 bases align to TRBD1. CDR3 length equals 14 residues. Germline lookup yields CDR1 SGHRS and CDR2 YFSETQ. V was pared by 3 bases and J by 0 bases, with 2 bases of the junction left unmatched. This CDR3 is CASSSGQGSYEQYF. CDR3 in DNA: TGCGCCAGCAGCTCCGGACAGGGCTCCTACGAGCAGTACTTC.

The V gene is TRBV5-1, the J gene TRBJ2-5; TRBD2 might be the D (5 bases). This CDR3 has 16 amino acids. Germline CDR1 is SGHRS and CDR2 is YFSETQ. Trimming left V 0 bases short and J 5 bases short, with 17 bases between. CDR3 in DNA: TGCGCCAGCAGCTTGGTAGAGGGTGAGGGTGTGGAGACCCAGTACTTC. Translating it yields CASSLVEGEGVETQYF.

This chain connects TRBV30 to TRBJ2-7; a possible D gene is TRBD2 (6 bases). The CDR3 is 17 residues long. The V and J ends lost 0 bases and 5 bases respectively, with 23 bases between them. Germline CDR1 is GTSNPN and CDR2 is SVGIG (reference sequence). As DNA, the CDR3 is TGTGCCTGGAGTGTATCAAGGGCACGAGGTGGGAGGCACGAGCAGTACTTC. Translation gives CAWSVSRARGGRHEQYF.

This sequence joins TRBV4-1 and TRBJ2-3; 7 positions match TRBD1. The CDR3 runs to 14 residues. The V gene's germline CDR1 is MGHRA and CDR2 YSYEKL. The trim removed 0 bases at V and 6 bases at J, leaving 3 bases unmatched. CDR3 region: CASSQETGRDTQYF. The CDR3 coding sequence is TGCGCCAGCAGCCAAGAGACAGGGCGGGATACGCAGTATTTT.

V gene TRBV19 combines with J gene TRBJ1-1, with D possibly being TRBD1 (6 bases). V was pared by 5 bases and J by 1 base, with 14 bases between. Germline V gene data show CDR1 as LNHDA and CDR2 as SQIVND (reference sequence). This CDR3 is built from 15 residues. CDR3 in amino acids: CASSDDTGWNTEAFF. As DNA, the CDR3 is TGTGCCAGTAGTGATGATACAGGGTGGAACACTGAAGCTTTCTTT.

This clone has only one observation. The rearrangement joins TRBV19 to TRBJ1-6, with TRBD1 as a possible D gene (6 bases). V gave up 10 bases and J gave up 6 bases, with 13 bases separating them. CDR3 size: 13 residues. Germline CDR1 is LNHDA and CDR2 is SQIVND (reference sequence). CDR3 loop: CATEQGGNSPLHF. CDR3 nucleotides: TGTGCCACGGAACAGGGTGGTAATTCACCCCTCCACTTT.

The V gene is TRBV7-9, the J gene TRBJ1-2, with D maybe TRBD1 (6 bases). The CDR3 is 15 amino acids. Trimming left V 1 base short and J 4 bases short, with 13 bases between. The germline CDR1 and CDR2 sequences are SEHNR and FQNEAQ (reference sequence). DNA of the CDR3: TGTGCCAGCAGCTTAGAACAGGGAACACTCTATGGCTACACCTTC. It is translated as CASSLEQGTLYGYTF.

V gene TRBV6-2 or TRBV6-3 combines with J gene TRBJ2-5, with TRBD2 matching over 7 bases. Germline values: CDR1 MNHEY, CDR2 SVGEGT. The trim removed 0 bases at V and 1 base at J, leaving 2 bases unmatched. The CDR3 covers 15 residues. The CDR3: CASSYSRTSQETQYF. CDR3 sequence (DNA): TGTGCCAGCAGTTACTCCAGGACTAGCCAAGAGACCCAGTACTTC.

The rearrangement joins TRBV11-3 to TRBJ2-3; 9 nucleotides align to TRBD1. Unmatched junction bases numbered 5, after V lost 5 bases and J lost 2 bases. CDR1 is SGHNT and CDR2 is YENEEA in the germline V gene. The CDR3 has 15 residues. In DNA, the CDR3 is TGTGCCAGCAGCCCAACAGGGGGCCCCACAGATACGCAGTATTTT. Translation: CASSPTGGPTDTQYF.

V and J are TRBV2 and TRBJ2-3, with TRBD1 identical over 10 bases. Trimming removed 6 bases from V and 4 bases from J; junction bases left unmatched: 4. This CDR3 is built from 14 residues. Germline-derived CDR1 and CDR2 are SNHLY and FYNNEI. The CDR3 is CASRGTGEADTQYF. The DNA of the CDR3 is TGTGCCAGCAGGGGGACAGGGGAGGCAGATACGCAGTATTTT.